Described below is a single TCR beta chain sequence and its context. The data stem from a study of resident and recirculating memory T cells in vitiligo. Assay used: immunoSEQ multiplex PCR; TCRdb lists only in-frame clones, some missing. The sample carries 72,000 or so clones, around 90% recorded once. Patients had received no treatment within the previous three months. Deletions cut 5 bases from V and 8 bases from J, with 21 bases between. The germline gives CDR1 MDHEN, CDR2 SYDVKM. CDR3 size: 16 residues. Specimen: blood. V and J are TRBV28 and TRBJ1-4, with D tentatively TRBD1 (6 bases). The sequence came from a male donor with vitiligo. CDR3 loop: CASSPWTALREEKLFF. The CDR3 region has the DNA TGTGCCAGCAGTCCATGGACAGCCTTAAGAGAGGAAAAACTGTTTTTT. Filled out from reference TRBV28 and TRBJ1-4, the complete variable domain reads DVKVTQSSRYLVKRTGEKVFLECVQDMDHENMFWYRQDPGLGLRLIYFSYDVKMKEKGDIPEGYSVSREKKERFSLILESASTNQTSMYLCASSPWTALREEKLFFGSGTQLSVL.